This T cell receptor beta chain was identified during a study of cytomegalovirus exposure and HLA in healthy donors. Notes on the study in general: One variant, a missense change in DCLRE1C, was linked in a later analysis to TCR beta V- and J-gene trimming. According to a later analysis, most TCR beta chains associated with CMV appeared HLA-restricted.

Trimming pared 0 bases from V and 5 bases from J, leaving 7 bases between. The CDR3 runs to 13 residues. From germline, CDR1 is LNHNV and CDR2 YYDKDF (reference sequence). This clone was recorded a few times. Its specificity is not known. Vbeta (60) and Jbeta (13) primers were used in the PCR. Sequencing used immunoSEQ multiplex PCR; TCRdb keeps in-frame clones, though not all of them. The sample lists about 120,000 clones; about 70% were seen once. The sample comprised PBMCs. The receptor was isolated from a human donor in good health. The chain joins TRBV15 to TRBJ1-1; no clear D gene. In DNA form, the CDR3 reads TGTGCCACCAGCAGAGATCGACTTACTGAAGCTTTCTTT. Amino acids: CATSRDRLTEAFF.